Each of the 18 T cell receptor beta chains below was sequenced from the same sample in a study of cytomegalovirus exposure and HLA in healthy donors (TCRdb year 2017). Libraries were made using the immunoSEQ multiplex PCR assay. For the multiplex PCR, a mixture combining 60 forward primers for TCR Vbeta segments and 13 reverse primers for TCR Jbeta segments was used. TCRdb re-hosts the immuneACCESS table, in-frame sequences only. Its copies lack some clones; in the studies checked, an unresolved V gene accounts for under half of them, and the cause for the rest is not known. The sample table lists about 76,000 clones, around 79% of them with a count of one. The biggest ten clones account for 2% to 3% of the sample. The specimen sequenced was PBMCs. All receptors come from a man aged 30 to 39 in good health and CMV-seronegative.

DNA for the CDR3: TGTGCCAGCAGTTTATTTGGGAGCTCCTACGAGCAGTACTTC. Its translation: CASSLFGSSYEQYF. The V gene is TRBV27, the J gene TRBJ2-7, with a possible D match to TRBD2 (5 bases). With 1 base removed from V and 0 bases from J, the gap between germline ends came to 7 bases. CDR1 is MNHEY, CDR2 SMNVEV, per germline (reference sequence). The CDR3 extends over 14 amino acids.

This clone was counted between two and nine times. The V call is TRBV29-1, the J call TRBJ2-1, with no clear D. Germline V gives CDR1 SQVTM, CDR2 ANQGSEA. Deletions cut 6 bases from V and 4 bases from J, with 19 bases between. The CDR3 is 15 amino acids. The CDR3 here is CSVPVGILSYNEQFF. The CDR3, as DNA: TGCAGCGTCCCCGTGGGCATCCTTTCTTACAATGAGCAGTTCTTC.

This chain joins TRBV21-1 and TRBJ2-3; whether TRBD2, the table's D call, matches the DNA was not checked. TRBV21-1 is termed a pseudogene. The CDR3 has 16 residues. Written as DNA, the CDR3 is TGTGCCAGCAGCAAAGGGGTAGTCCGGGACACAGATACGCAGTATTTT. Amino acids: CASSKGVVRDTDTQYF.

A few counts support this clone. The genes are TRBV6-5 and TRBJ2-7; tentatively, D is TRBD1 (6 bases). The length of the CDR3 is 14 residues. V lost 2 bases to trimming and J lost 0 bases, with 8 bases between them. Germline V gene data show CDR1 as MNHEY and CDR2 as SVGAGI. CDR3: CASSYGTNSYEQYF. The CDR3 region has the DNA TGTGCCAGCAGTTACGGGACAAACTCCTACGAGCAGTACTTC.

Only one count was recorded for this clone. The chain joins TRBV7-9 to TRBJ1-4; the D gene is possibly TRBD1 (5 bases). The CDR3 extends over 15 amino acids. CDR1 is SEHNR and CDR2 is FQNEAQ in the germline V gene (reference sequence). The ends were cut back, 5 bases at V and 8 bases at J, with 18 bases in the middle. The CDR3 DNA sequence: TGTGCCAGCAGCACAGACAGAGAAGAAGTGGAAAAACTGTTTTTT. Translated, it gives CASSTDREEVEKLFF.

The chain joins TRBV13 to TRBJ2-1; TRBD2 might be the D (5 bases). CDR3 length: 13 amino acids. Deletions cut 3 bases from V and 7 bases from J, with 10 bases between. The V gene's germline CDR1 is PRHDT and CDR2 FYEKMQ (reference sequence). CDR3 region: CASSFKRRNEQFF. Here the CDR3 DNA reads TGTGCCAGCAGCTTTAAGAGGAGGAATGAGCAGTTCTTC.

This chain links TRBV6-6 with TRBJ1-1; TRBD1 might be the D (6 bases). There are 12 residues in the CDR3. Trimming shortened V by 8 bases and J by 5 bases, and 12 bases separated the two germline ends. CDR1 is MNHNY, CDR2 SVGAGI, per germline (reference sequence). Here the CDR3 DNA reads TGTGCCAGCCGGACAGCACAAACTGAAGCTTTCTTT. Translated: CASRTAQTEAFF.

This chain links TRBV5-1 with TRBJ2-7; 9 bases align to TRBD2. The germline gives CDR1 SGHRS, CDR2 YFSETQ. Unmatched junction bases numbered 14, after V lost 0 bases and J lost 7 bases. The length of the CDR3 is 17 residues. For the CDR3, the DNA is TGCGCCAGCAGCTTGGGCGACGGCGGGAGGGCCCTTGGGGAGCAGTACTTC. It specifies CASSLGDGGRALGEQYF.

This clone was counted only a few times. The rearrangement uses TRBV19 and TRBJ1-5; a weak D match, TRBD1 (5 bases). Germline values: CDR1 LNHDA, CDR2 SQIVND (reference sequence). The CDR3 consists of 15 residues. V was cut by 3 bases and J by 4 bases, with 13 bases left in between. The CDR3 DNA reads as TGTGCCAGTAGTATTGCCAGGGCCGTTAATCAGCCCCAGCATTTT. Its protein product is CASSIARAVNQPQHF.

This clone was recorded once. The junction and the germline gene differ at one end; a read error may be behind it. The chain has TRBV23-1 and TRBJ2-7; a possible D gene is TRBD2 (6 bases). TRBV23-1 is an ORF for which the function is uncertain. CDR3 length: 16 residues. Here the CDR3 DNA reads TGCGCCCGCAGTCAACCGGGACTCCCTCGCGTATACGAGCAGTACTTC. Translating it yields CARSQPGLPRVYEQYF.

This clone has just a few counts. The rearrangement links TRBV6-1 to TRBJ2-1, with 9 bases aligning to TRBD2. CDR3 size: 14 residues. J gave up 9 bases and V 4 bases, and 7 bases lay outside the gene matches. Germline V gene lookup returns CDR1 MNHNS and CDR2 SASEGT. CDR3 sequence: CASSASGKYGEQFF. The CDR3 DNA follows: TGTGCCAGCAGTGCTAGCGGGAAATATGGTGAGCAGTTCTTC.

This clone was seen a few times. The V and J genes are TRBV7-9 and TRBJ1-5; no clear D. The germline gives CDR1 SEHNR, CDR2 FQNEAQ (reference sequence). There are 13 residues in the CDR3. Trimming removed 6 bases at V and 2 bases at J, with 8 bases between. The CDR3 protein is CASSTGGNQPQHF. For the CDR3, the DNA is TGTGCCAGCAGTACGGGAGGCAATCAGCCCCAGCATTTT.

The chain uses TRBV6-6 and TRBJ1-2; TRBD1 matches at 9 bases. The CDR3 runs to 13 residues. In germline, CDR1 is MNHNY, CDR2 SVGAGI (reference sequence). V was clipped by 7 bases and J by 8 bases; unmatched bases: 8. DNA of the CDR3: TGTGCCAGCACCCTGGACAGGGGCGACGGCTACACCTTC. This translates into CASTLDRGDGYTF.

The chain couples TRBV25-1 to TRBJ2-1; 8 bases line up with TRBD2. In germline, CDR1 is MGHDK, CDR2 SYGVNS. V lost 6 bases, J lost 0 bases, and 1 base stayed unmatched. The CDR3 covers 14 residues. CDR3 nucleotide sequence: TGTGCCAGCAGGAGCGGGAGCTCCTACAATGAGCAGTTCTTC. It is translated as CASRSGSSYNEQFF.

The chain combines TRBV7-8 with TRBJ1-1; D call uncertain. The V end was cut by 0 bases, the J end by 2 bases, with 7 bases between. Germline V gene data show CDR1 as SGHVS and CDR2 as FQNEAQ. The CDR3 totals 14 residues. The chain's CDR3 is CASSLASPNTEAFF. CDR3 DNA sequence: TGTGCCAGCAGCTTAGCGAGCCCTAACACTGAAGCTTTCTTT.

This clone was seen more than once but under ten times. This chain uses TRBV30 with TRBJ1-3; D is unclear. This CDR3 is 12 amino acids long. Germline loops: CDR1 GTSNPN, CDR2 SVGIG (reference sequence). Trimming left V 5 bases short and J 4 bases short, with 9 bases between. CDR3 sequence: CAWLTGGNTIYF. CDR3 DNA sequence: TGTGCCTGGCTCACCGGGGGAAACACCATATATTTT.

The gene calls are TRBV2 and TRBJ1-5, with a possible D match to TRBD1 (6 bases). Germline V CDR1 and CDR2: SNHLY, FYNNEI. The ends were cut back, 3 bases at V and 2 bases at J, with 8 bases in the middle. This CDR3 has 14 amino acids. This CDR3 is CASSDRQGNQPQHF. The CDR3 DNA sequence: TGTGCCAGCAGTGATAGACAGGGCAATCAGCCCCAGCATTTT. The whole variable domain, remainder taken from reference TRBV2 and TRBJ1-5, is EPEVTQTPSHQVTQMGQEVILRCVPISNHLYFYWYRQILGQKVEFLVSFYNNEISEKSEIFDDQFSVERPDGSNFTLKIRSTKLEDSAMYFCASSDRQGNQPQHFGDGTRLSIL.

CDR3 nucleotides: TGCGCCAGCAGGAGGCTCAATTCGTACCAAGAGACCCAGTACTTC. Encoded protein: CASRRLNSYQETQYF. The V and J genes are TRBV5-1 and TRBJ2-5, with no clear D. Germline V lookup: CDR1 SGHRS, CDR2 YFSETQ. Trimming left V 5 bases short and J 0 bases short, with 14 bases between. CDR3 size: 15 residues.